The next 16 T cell receptor beta chains were all read from a single sample in a study of blood T cell repertoires in COVID-19. Assay: immunoSEQ multiplex PCR; the TCRdb copy retains only in-frame clones and omits some. Of approximately 24,000 clones in the sample, roughly nine tenths were seen once. The specimen sequenced was peripheral blood. These receptors all come from a man between 65 and 85 years old with COVID-19, enrolled during active disease.

The chain links TRBV12-5 to TRBJ2-7, with D possibly TRBD2 on 5 matching bases. V was pared by 2 bases and J by 5 bases, with 13 bases between. Germline assignment: CDR1 LGHNT and CDR2 FRNRAP. CDR3 length: 14 amino acids. The CDR3 nucleotides are TGTGCTAGTGGTTTGCCCCGGCGGGCTAACGAGCAGTACTTC. Protein: CASGLPRRANEQYF.

The chain couples TRBV3-1 (or the pseudogene TRBV3-2) to TRBJ2-1; 7 positions agree with TRBD2. The CDR3 runs 15 residues. J gave up 5 bases and V 5 bases, and 9 bases lay outside the gene matches. Germline V gives CDR1 LGHDT, CDR2 YNNKEL (reference sequence). The CDR3 nucleotides are TGTGCCAGCAGCTATCCCGGGACTACAAACAATGAGCAGTTCTTC. This translates into CASSYPGTTNNEQFF.

The rearrangement links TRBV11-2 to TRBJ1-2, with 9 bases fitting TRBD1. J gave up 12 bases and V 1 base, and 6 bases lay outside the gene matches. This CDR3 has 13 amino acids. The germline gives CDR1 SGHAT, CDR2 FQNNGV. Here the CDR3 DNA reads TGTGCCAGCAGCTTAGCCAGTGACAGGGGGGACACCTTC. Residues: CASSLASDRGDTF.

This clone was seen once. V and J are TRBV10-1 and TRBJ2-7; 16 nucleotides align to TRBD2. The V gene's germline CDR1 is WNHNN and CDR2 SYGVQD (reference sequence). V lost 2 bases, J lost 3 bases, and 10 bases stayed unmatched. The CDR3 length is 19 residues. The CDR3 DNA follows: TGCGCCAGCAGTGAGATCCCCGGGACTAGCGGGAGGGGTAACTACGAGCAGTACTTC. As protein: CASSEIPGTSGRGNYEQYF.

The CDR3 DNA reads TGTGCCAGCACCAACGCAGGGGGATTACCCTACGAGCAGTACTTC. Amino acid sequence: CASTNAGGLPYEQYF. The rearrangement uses TRBV6-6 and TRBJ2-7, with 7 bases lining up with TRBD1. After removal of 7 bases from V and 2 bases from J, the junction contained 11 bases not matched to a gene. This CDR3 region has 15 residues. CDR1 and CDR2 (germline): MNHNY, SVGAGI (reference sequence).

This rearrangement joins TRBV5-6 to TRBJ1-3, with D possibly being TRBD1 (5 bases). The length of the CDR3 is 15 residues. CDR1 and CDR2 (germline): SGHDT, YYEEEE. The germline V and J ends were trimmed by 0 bases and 8 bases, with 15 bases remaining between them. The CDR3 protein is CASSLASQGLHTIYF. The CDR3 region has the DNA TGTGCCAGCAGCTTGGCTTCGCAGGGACTACACACCATATATTTT.

The chain is built from TRBV7-6 and TRBJ2-7; TRBD1 agrees at 11 bases. The CDR3 covers 15 residues. Germline V gives CDR1 SGHVS, CDR2 FNYEAQ. V shed 4 bases and J 3 bases; nucleotides not matched to a gene: 5. CDR3 in amino acids: CASSSRDRGFYEQYF. CDR3 coding DNA: TGTGCCAGCAGCTCCCGGGACAGGGGGTTCTACGAGCAGTACTTC.

The V and J genes are TRBV2 and TRBJ2-6; no clear D gene. The germline CDR1 and CDR2 sequences are SNHLY and FYNNEI. The V end lost 5 bases, the J end lost 1 base, and 6 bases lay between the germline ends. This CDR3 has 14 residues. The CDR3 DNA reads TGTGCCAGCAGTCCTAGGTCTGGGGCCAACGTCCTGACTTTC. This gives the protein CASSPRSGANVLTF. The variable domain in full, completed from reference TRBV2 and TRBJ2-6, reads EPEVTQTPSHQVTQMGQEVILRCVPISNHLYFYWYRQILGQKVEFLVSFYNNEISEKSEIFDDQFSVERPDGSNFTLKIRSTKLEDSAMYFCASSPRSGANVLTFGAGSRLTVL.

The gene calls are TRBV6-5 and TRBJ2-2; possibly TRBD1 for D (6 bases). The V gene lost 6 bases and the J gene lost 6 bases, with 17 bases spanning the gap. There are 15 residues in the CDR3. Germline lookup yields CDR1 MNHEY and CDR2 SVGAGI. The CDR3 is CASRLNRVTAGELFF. CDR3 DNA sequence: TGTGCCAGCAGGCTTAACAGGGTAACGGCCGGGGAGCTGTTTTTT.

V usage is TRBV6-5 and J usage is TRBJ2-1; 10 bases are a match to TRBD1. Germline CDR1 MNHEY, CDR2 SVGAGI. Trimming cost V 6 bases and J 6 bases; bases outside gene matches: 8. The CDR3 is 15 residues long. The CDR3 here is CASSWGTGAFNEQFF. CDR3 sequence (DNA): TGTGCCAGCAGCTGGGGGACAGGGGCGTTCAATGAGCAGTTCTTC.

The chain joins TRBV5-1 to TRBJ2-6; 8 bases agree with TRBD1. Germline V gene data show CDR1 as SGHRS and CDR2 as YFSETQ. The CDR3 sequence is 16 residues long. Trimming cost V 4 bases and J 3 bases; bases outside gene matches: 6. CDR3 residues: CASSGGTGVGANVLTF. The CDR3 bases are TGCGCCAGCAGCGGGGGGACAGGCGTTGGGGCCAACGTCCTGACTTTC.

This chain uses TRBV21-1 with TRBJ1-2. TRBV21-1 is recorded as a pseudogene. The length of the CDR3 is 17 residues. CDR3 bases: TGTGCCAGCAGCTCCACCTGCGGGAGAAGGGCTAACTATGGCTACACCTTC. Protein sequence: CASSSTCGRRANYGYTF.

The chain employs TRBV6-6 and TRBJ2-3; TRBD1 might be the D (6 bases). In germline, CDR1 is MNHNY, CDR2 SVGAGI (reference sequence). The CDR3 contains 15 residues. V dropped 5 bases and J dropped 3 bases, with 15 bases sitting between them. CDR3 residues: CASSNYRVGTDTQYF. The DNA of the CDR3 is TGTGCCAGCAGTAACTACAGGGTTGGTACAGATACGCAGTATTTT.

The CDR3: CASSLDGQTTQFF. The CDR3, as DNA: TGTGCCAGCAGCTTGGATGGACAGACGACGCAGTTCTTC. The chain employs TRBV5-5 and TRBJ2-1; maybe TRBD1 (6 bases). This CDR3 region has 13 residues. The germline V gene has CDR1 SGHKS and CDR2 YYEKEE (reference sequence). Trimming removed 0 bases at V and 12 bases at J, with 13 bases between.

The chain combines TRBV4-1 with TRBJ2-5; tentative D call: TRBD1 (5 bases). Germline V gene data show CDR1 as MGHRA and CDR2 as YSYEKL. Trimming removed 0 bases from V and 5 bases from J, with 19 bases in between. CDR3 length: 17 residues. CDR3 in amino acids: CASSQDQTPGWWETQYF. The DNA for the CDR3 is TGCGCCAGCAGCCAAGATCAGACTCCAGGGTGGTGGGAGACCCAGTACTTC.

In this sample, this clone turned up once. The rearrangement uses TRBV6-5 and TRBJ2-7, with a possible D match to TRBD2 (6 bases). Trimming stripped 2 bases from V and 1 base from J, with 9 bases between. In germline, CDR1 is MNHEY, CDR2 SVGAGI. The CDR3 spans 14 residues. In DNA form, the CDR3 reads TGTGCCAGCAGTTACGCTAGCGTGTCCTACGAGCAGTACTTC. Protein sequence: CASSYASVSYEQYF.